The 11 T cell receptor beta chains below come from one sample, sequenced in a study of blood T cell repertoires in COVID-19. The repertoire was sequenced with immunoSEQ multiplex PCR; TCRdb's copy has only in-frame clones and lacks some. This table holds a few hundred thousand clones, roughly nine tenths found once. Specimen: PBMCs or T cells enriched from blood (not recorded which). The origin of the receptors is a human donor in a cohort exposed to, infected with or recovered from COVID-19 (not recorded which). The donor label of this sample is uncertain.

The J gene is TRBJ2-5, the V gene TRBV30; 12 nucleotides agree with TRBD2. CDR3 length: 13 amino acids. V lost 4 bases to trimming and J lost 4 bases; unmatched junction nucleotides: 1. Germline CDR1 reads GTSNPN; CDR2 reads SVGIG (reference sequence). CDR3 sequence reads: CAWTSGGGETQYF. Written as DNA, the CDR3 is TGTGCCTGGACTAGCGGGGGGGGAGAGACCCAGTACTTC.

The rearrangement uses TRBV5-1 and TRBJ2-5, with D unclear. This CDR3 spans 14 amino acids. Germline V gene sequence: CDR1 SGHRS, CDR2 YFSETQ. Trimming pared 0 bases from V and 1 base from J, leaving 7 bases between. CDR3 sequence: CASSLAPSQETQYF. Written as DNA, the CDR3 is TGCGCCAGCAGCTTGGCCCCCTCCCAAGAGACCCAGTACTTC.

This chain links TRBV29-1 with TRBJ2-7; D is unresolved. There are 13 residues in the CDR3. Trimming removed 0 bases from V and 2 bases from J, with 8 bases in between. The V gene's germline CDR1 is SQVTM and CDR2 ANQGSEA. The CDR3 loop reads CSVEESLTYEQYF. CDR3 bases: TGCAGCGTTGAAGAGTCCCTAACCTACGAGCAGTACTTC.

This chain uses TRBV19 with TRBJ1-4; D unresolved. Germline loops: CDR1 LNHDA, CDR2 SQIVND (reference sequence). V lost 5 bases to trimming and J lost 14 bases, with 12 bases between them. This CDR3 contains 11 residues. The CDR3 reads CASSFGLVLFF. CDR3 sequence (DNA): TGTGCCAGTAGTTTCGGACTGGTTCTGTTTTTT.

This clone appeared once. The chain carries TRBV7-9 and TRBJ1-6; D remains ambiguous. The germline V gene has CDR1 SEHNR and CDR2 FQNEAQ (reference sequence). Trimming cost V 4 bases and J 7 bases, with 11 bases left between them. This CDR3 has 14 residues. DNA for the CDR3: TGTGCCAGCAGCTGGCCCCACGGGAATTCACCCCTCCACTTT. It is translated as CASSWPHGNSPLHF.

This chain links TRBV30 with TRBJ2-2; maybe TRBD2 (5 bases). Germline values: CDR1 GTSNPN, CDR2 SVGIG (reference sequence). The V gene lost 2 bases and the J gene lost 5 bases, with 9 bases spanning the gap. The CDR3 is 13 amino acids. The CDR3 loop reads CAWSLRLTGELFF. CDR3 DNA sequence: TGTGCCTGGAGTCTTCGACTAACCGGGGAGCTGTTTTTT.

V gene TRBV27 combines with J gene TRBJ1-2; D is ambiguous. Germline loops: CDR1 MNHEY, CDR2 SMNVEV (reference sequence). V gave up 6 bases and J gave up 0 bases, with 14 bases separating them. The CDR3 is made up of 15 amino acids. The CDR3 here is CASRPQTGANYGYTF. CDR3 DNA sequence: TGTGCCAGCAGGCCCCAAACGGGAGCTAACTATGGCTACACCTTC.

V is TRBV7-9 and J is TRBJ1-2, with D tentatively TRBD1 (5 bases). Germline loops: CDR1 SEHNR, CDR2 FQNEAQ (reference sequence). The CDR3 sequence is 15 residues long. The germline V and J ends were trimmed by 4 bases and 4 bases, with 16 bases remaining between them. CDR3 region: CASSSLGRGGYGYTF. CDR3 bases: TGTGCCAGCAGCTCCCTCGGAAGGGGTGGCTATGGCTACACCTTC.

The J gene is TRBJ1-1, the V gene TRBV18, with D unclear. This CDR3 comprises 14 residues. V gave up 2 bases and J gave up 4 bases, with 11 bases separating them. Germline CDR1 KGHSH, CDR2 LQKENI. CDR3 in DNA: TGTGCCAGCTCACCAAGGACTTCGGGCACTGAAGCTTTCTTT. Residues: CASSPRTSGTEAFF.

The J gene is TRBJ2-3, the V gene TRBV5-1; 13 nucleotides align to TRBD2. The germline CDR1 and CDR2 sequences are SGHRS and YFSETQ. The V and J ends lost 1 base and 0 bases, in that order; junction bases with no gene match: 5. The CDR3 contains 18 residues. Here the CDR3 DNA reads TGCGCCAGCAGCTTGAGCTGGACTAGCGGGGGTAGCACAGATACGCAGTATTTT. It translates to CASSLSWTSGGSTDTQYF.

The CDR3 loop reads CASSLAAGGGSTEAFF. The CDR3 DNA sequence: TGCGCCAGCAGCTTGGCGGCAGGGGGCGGTAGCACTGAAGCTTTCTTT. The chain links TRBV5-1 to TRBJ1-1; 8 bases are a match to TRBD1. This CDR3 is built from 16 residues. Trimming cost V 0 bases and J 4 bases; bases outside gene matches: 8. The germline gives CDR1 SGHRS, CDR2 YFSETQ.